Listed below are T cell receptor beta chains from one sample, sequenced in a study of shared T cell receptors in the human thymus. The protocol was immunoSEQ multiplex PCR, while the TCRdb copy is restricted to in-frame clones and leaves out a portion. This sample carries 720,000 or so clones, over 75% of them seen once, and the ten largest clones take around 0.01%. These records were also assigned to another study, of human thymus T cells.

Sample: thymocytes. The receptors were sampled from a girl under two years old with a congenital heart defect. CDR3s include the opening cysteine and the closing phenylalanine or tryptophan. D genes are given only for firm matches. Rows may omit the clone size; those that give it use once, few, many or a size class.

TGTGCCAGTAGTATAGTGGACGGACTTAATGAAAAACTGTTTTTT	CASSIVDGLNEKLFF	.	15	.	TRBV19	TRBJ1-4
TGCGCCAGCAGCTCCACGAACTCCCGGGACAGGGAACACTCCTACGAGCAGTACTTC	CASSSTNSRDREHSYEQYF	.	19	TRBD1	TRBV5-1	TRBJ2-7
TGCGCCAGCAGCCCTTCCGGGACAACCAACTATGGCTACACCTTC	CASSPSGTTNYGYTF	.	15	.	TRBV4-3	TRBJ1-2
TGTGCCAGCAGCTCACAGATTTGCCTCACTAGCTCTGGGGCCAACGTCCTGACTTTC	CASSSQICLTSSGANVLTF	.	19	.	TRBV5-8	TRBJ2-6
TGTGCCAGCAGCTTAAGGGGTAACCAAGAGACCCAGTACTTC	CASSLRGNQETQYF	few	14	.	TRBV5-6	TRBJ2-5
TGCGCCAGCGGTTGTCAGCCGCGTACTGCTAGCTCTGGGGCCAACGTCCTGACTTTC	CASGCQPRTASSGANVLTF	.	19	.	TRBV5-1	TRBJ2-6
TGCGCCAGCAATCGGGACAACTCACTCTTTCGGGGCACTGAAGCTTTCTTT	CASNRDNSLFRGTEAFF	once	17	.	TRBV5-1	TRBJ1-1
TGTGCCATCAGTGAGGCTTTACAGCCCCCTCTTGGAAACACCATATATTTT	CAISEALQPPLGNTIYF	.	17	.	TRBV10-3	TRBJ1-3
TGTGCCATTGGACGATACAGGGGAAACAACACTGAAGCTTTCTTT	CAIGRYRGNNTEAFF	.	15	TRBD1	TRBV10-3	TRBJ1-1
TGTGCCAGCAGCTGGGGTCTGGGGCGCGGGGCTTTCTATGGCTACACCTTC	CASSWGLGRGAFYGYTF	.	17	.	TRBV5-6	TRBJ1-2
TGTGCCAGCAGCCCCCGGGGGGGCAGGGGCCTCGAGCAGTACTTC	CASSPRGGRGLEQYF	.	15	TRBD2	TRBV7-6	TRBJ2-7
TGTGCCAGCAGCTTAGTGACCCTATCCGGGACAGAGTATGGCTACACCTTC	CASSLVTLSGTEYGYTF	.	17	TRBD1	TRBV7-9	TRBJ1-2
TGCGCCAGCAGTCATATTAACCCGGTTTGGGACATAGGCTCTAATGGCTACACCTTC	CASSHINPVWDIGSNGYTF	.	19	.	TRBV4-1	TRBJ1-2
TGTGCCAGCACCTCCGGGAGTACTGATACGCAGTATTTT	CASTSGSTDTQYF	few	13	.	TRBV7-8	TRBJ2-3
TGTGCCAGCAGTTTTCGGCAGGGTAGGAGCTCTAACTATGGCTACACCTTC	CASSFRQGRSSNYGYTF	.	17	.	TRBV27	TRBJ1-2
TGTGCCAGCAGCCGGGGACTAGCGGGGCCCTTCTCCTACAATGAGCAGTTCTTC	CASSRGLAGPFSYNEQFF	once	18	TRBD2	TRBV5-6	TRBJ2-1
TGTGCCAGCAATGTCTGTCCTACCGGGGAGCTGTTTTTT	CASNVCPTGELFF	.	13	.	TRBV6-5	TRBJ2-2